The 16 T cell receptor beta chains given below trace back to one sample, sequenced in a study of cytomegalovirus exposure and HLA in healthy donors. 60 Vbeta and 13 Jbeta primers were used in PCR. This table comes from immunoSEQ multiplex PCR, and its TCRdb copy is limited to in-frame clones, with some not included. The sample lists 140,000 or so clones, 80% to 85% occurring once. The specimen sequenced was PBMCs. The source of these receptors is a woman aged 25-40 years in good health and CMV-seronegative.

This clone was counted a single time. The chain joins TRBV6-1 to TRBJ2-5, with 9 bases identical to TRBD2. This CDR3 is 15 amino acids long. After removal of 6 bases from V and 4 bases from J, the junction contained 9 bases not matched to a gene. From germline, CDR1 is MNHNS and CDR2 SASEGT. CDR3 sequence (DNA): TGTGCCAGCAGCCGCGGGGGGGGGCGCGGAGAGACCCAGTACTTC. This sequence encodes CASSRGGGRGETQYF.

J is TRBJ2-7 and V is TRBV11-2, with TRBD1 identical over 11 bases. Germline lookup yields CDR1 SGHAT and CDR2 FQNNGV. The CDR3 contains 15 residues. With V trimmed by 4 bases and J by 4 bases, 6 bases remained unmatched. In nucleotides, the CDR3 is TGTGCCAGCAGCTCACACCGGGACAGGGGGTACGAGCAGTACTTC. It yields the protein CASSSHRDRGYEQYF.

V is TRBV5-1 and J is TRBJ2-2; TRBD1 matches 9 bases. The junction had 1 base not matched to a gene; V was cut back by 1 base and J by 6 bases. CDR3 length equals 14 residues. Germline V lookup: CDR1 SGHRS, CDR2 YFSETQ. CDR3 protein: CASSLRQGAGELFF. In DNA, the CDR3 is TGCGCCAGCAGCTTGAGACAGGGGGCCGGGGAGCTGTTTTTT.

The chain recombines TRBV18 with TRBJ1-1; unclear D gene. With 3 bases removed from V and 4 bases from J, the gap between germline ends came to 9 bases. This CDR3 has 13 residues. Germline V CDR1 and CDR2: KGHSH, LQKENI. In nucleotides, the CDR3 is TGTGCCAGCTCACCGGAGGGCCTCACTGAAGCTTTCTTT. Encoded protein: CASSPEGLTEAFF.

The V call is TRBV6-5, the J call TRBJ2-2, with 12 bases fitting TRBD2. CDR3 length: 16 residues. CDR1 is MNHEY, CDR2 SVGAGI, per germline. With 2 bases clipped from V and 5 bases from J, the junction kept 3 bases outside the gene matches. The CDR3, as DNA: TGTGCCAGCAGTTACATTGGGACTAGCGGGACCGGGGAGCTGTTTTTT. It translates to CASSYIGTSGTGELFF.

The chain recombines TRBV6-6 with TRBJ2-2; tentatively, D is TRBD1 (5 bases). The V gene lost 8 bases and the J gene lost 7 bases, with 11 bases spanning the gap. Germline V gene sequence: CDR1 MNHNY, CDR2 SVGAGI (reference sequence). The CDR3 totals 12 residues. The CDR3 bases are TGTGCCAGCTGCAGGGCTGGCGGGGAGCTGTTTTTT. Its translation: CASCRAGGELFF.

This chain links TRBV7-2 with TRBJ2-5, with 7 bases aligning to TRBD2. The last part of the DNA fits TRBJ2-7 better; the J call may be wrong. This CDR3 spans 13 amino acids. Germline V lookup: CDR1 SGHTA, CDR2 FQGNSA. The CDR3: CASSSGTSGEQYF. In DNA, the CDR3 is TGTGCCAGCAGCAGCGGGACGTCTGGCGAGCAGTACTTC.

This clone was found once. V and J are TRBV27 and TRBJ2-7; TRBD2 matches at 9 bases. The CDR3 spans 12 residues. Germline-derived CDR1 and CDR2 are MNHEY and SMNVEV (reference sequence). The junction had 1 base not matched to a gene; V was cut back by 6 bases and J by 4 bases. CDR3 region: CASRTSGYEQYF. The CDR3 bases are TGTGCCAGCAGGACTAGCGGATACGAGCAGTACTTC.

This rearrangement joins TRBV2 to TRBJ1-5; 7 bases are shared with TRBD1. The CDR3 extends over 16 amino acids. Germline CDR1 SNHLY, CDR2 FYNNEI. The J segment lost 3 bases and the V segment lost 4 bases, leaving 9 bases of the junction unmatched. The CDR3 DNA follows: TGTGCCAGCAGTGCTGAACAGGGGTCCCTCAATCAGCCCCAGCATTTT. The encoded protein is CASSAEQGSLNQPQHF. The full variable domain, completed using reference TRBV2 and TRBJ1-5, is EPEVTQTPSHQVTQMGQEVILRCVPISNHLYFYWYRQILGQKVEFLVSFYNNEISEKSEIFDDQFSVERPDGSNFTLKIRSTKLEDSAMYFCASSAEQGSLNQPQHFGDGTRLSIL.

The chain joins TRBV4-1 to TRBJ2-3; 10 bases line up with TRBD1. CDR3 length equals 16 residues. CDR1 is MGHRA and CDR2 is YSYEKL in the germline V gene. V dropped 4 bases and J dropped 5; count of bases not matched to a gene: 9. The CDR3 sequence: CASSRETGGAGDTQYF. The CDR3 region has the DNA TGCGCCAGCAGCCGAGAGACAGGGGGCGCCGGAGATACGCAGTATTTT.

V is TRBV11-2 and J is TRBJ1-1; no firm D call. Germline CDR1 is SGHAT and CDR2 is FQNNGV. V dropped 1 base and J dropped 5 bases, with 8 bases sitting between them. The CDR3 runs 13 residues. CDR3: CASSLAGRTEAFF. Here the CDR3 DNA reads TGTGCCAGCAGCTTAGCGGGGAGGACTGAAGCTTTCTTT.

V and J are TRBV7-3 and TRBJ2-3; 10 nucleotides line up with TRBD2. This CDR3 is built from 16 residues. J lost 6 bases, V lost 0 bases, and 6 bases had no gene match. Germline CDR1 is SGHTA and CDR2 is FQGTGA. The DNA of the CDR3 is TGTGCCAGCAGCTTAACAGCGGGAGGGCCTGGGGATACGCAGTATTTT. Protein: CASSLTAGGPGDTQYF.

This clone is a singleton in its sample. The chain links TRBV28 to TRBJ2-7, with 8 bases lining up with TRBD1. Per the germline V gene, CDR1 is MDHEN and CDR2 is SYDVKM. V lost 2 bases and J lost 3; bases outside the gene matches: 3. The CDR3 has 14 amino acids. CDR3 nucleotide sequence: TGTGCCAGCAGTTTAGCAGGGGGCCTCTACGAGCAGTACTTC. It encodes CASSLAGGLYEQYF.

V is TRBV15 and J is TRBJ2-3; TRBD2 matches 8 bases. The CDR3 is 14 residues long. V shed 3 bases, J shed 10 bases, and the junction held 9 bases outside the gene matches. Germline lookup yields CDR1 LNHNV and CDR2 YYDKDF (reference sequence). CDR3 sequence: CATSSTGTRLAQYF. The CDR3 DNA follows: TGTGCCACCAGCAGCACCGGGACTAGGCTTGCGCAGTATTTT.

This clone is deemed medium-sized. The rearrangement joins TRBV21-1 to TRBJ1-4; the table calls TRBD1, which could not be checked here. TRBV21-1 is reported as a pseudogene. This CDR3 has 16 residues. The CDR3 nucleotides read TGTGCCAGCAGCGCTCGGGACAGGGGGGACAATGAAAAACTGTTTTTT. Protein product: CASSARDRGDNEKLFF.

CDR3 sequence (DNA): TGTGCCAGTAGTATTAGGGGTTCTTACTATGGCTACACCTTC. This codes for CASSIRGSYYGYTF. The rearrangement uses TRBV19 and TRBJ1-2, with TRBD1 as a possible D gene (5 bases). Trimming cost V 3 bases and J 3 bases, with 11 bases left between them. This CDR3 is built from 14 residues. The germline V gene encodes CDR1 LNHDA and CDR2 SQIVND (reference sequence).